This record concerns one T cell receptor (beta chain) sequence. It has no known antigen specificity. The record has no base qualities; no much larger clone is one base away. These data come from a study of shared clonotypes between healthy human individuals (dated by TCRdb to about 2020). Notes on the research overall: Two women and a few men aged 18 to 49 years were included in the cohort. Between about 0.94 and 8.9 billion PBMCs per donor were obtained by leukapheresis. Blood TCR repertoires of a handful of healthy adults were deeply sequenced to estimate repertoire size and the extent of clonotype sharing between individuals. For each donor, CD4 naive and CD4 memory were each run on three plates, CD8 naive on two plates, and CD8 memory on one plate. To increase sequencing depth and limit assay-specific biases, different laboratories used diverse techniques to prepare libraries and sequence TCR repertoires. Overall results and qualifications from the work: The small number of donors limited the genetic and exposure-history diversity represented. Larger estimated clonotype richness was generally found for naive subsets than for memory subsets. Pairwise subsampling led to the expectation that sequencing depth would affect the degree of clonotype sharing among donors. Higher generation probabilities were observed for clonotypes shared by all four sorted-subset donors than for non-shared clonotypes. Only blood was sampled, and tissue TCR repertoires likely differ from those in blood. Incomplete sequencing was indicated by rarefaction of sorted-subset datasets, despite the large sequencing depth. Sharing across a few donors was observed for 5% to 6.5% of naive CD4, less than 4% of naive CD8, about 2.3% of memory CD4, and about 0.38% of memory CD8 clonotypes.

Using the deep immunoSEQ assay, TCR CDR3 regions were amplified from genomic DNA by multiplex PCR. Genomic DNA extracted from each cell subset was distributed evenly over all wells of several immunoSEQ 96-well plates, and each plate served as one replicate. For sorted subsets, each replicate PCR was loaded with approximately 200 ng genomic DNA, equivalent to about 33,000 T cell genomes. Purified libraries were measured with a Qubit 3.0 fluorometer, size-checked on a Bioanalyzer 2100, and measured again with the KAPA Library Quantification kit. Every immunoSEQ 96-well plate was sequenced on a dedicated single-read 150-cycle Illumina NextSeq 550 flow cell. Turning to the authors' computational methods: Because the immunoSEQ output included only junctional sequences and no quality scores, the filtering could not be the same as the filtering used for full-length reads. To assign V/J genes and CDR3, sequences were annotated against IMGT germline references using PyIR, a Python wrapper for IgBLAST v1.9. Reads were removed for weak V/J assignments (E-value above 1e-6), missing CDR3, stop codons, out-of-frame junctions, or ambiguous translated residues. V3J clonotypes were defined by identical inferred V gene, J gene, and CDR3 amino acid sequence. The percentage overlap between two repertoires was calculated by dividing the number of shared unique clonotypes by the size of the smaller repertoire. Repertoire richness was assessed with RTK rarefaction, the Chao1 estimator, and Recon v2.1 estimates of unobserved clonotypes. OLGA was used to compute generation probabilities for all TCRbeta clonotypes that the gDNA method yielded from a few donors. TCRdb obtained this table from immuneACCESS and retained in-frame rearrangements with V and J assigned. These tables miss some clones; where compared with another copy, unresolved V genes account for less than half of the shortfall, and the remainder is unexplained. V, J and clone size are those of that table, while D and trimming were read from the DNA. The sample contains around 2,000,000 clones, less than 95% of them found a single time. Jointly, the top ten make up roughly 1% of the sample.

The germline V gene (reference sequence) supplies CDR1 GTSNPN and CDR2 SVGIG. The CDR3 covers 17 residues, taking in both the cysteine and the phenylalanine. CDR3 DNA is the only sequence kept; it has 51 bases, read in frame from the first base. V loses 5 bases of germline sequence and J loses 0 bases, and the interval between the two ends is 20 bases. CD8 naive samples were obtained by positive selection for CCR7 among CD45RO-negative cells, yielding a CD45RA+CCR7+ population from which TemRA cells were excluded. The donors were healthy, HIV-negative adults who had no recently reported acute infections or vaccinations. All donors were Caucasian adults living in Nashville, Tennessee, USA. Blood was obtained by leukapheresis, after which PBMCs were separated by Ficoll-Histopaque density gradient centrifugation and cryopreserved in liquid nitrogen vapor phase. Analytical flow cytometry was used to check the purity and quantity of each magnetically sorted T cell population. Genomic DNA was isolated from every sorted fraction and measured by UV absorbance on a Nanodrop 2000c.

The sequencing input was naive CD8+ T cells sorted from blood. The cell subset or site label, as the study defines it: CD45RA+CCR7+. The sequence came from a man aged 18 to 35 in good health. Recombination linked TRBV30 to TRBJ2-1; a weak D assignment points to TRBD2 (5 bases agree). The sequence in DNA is TGTGCCTGGGAACTAGTCGGTAGTAGTTTCTCCTACAATGAGCAGTTCTTC. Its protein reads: CAWELVGSSFSYNEQFF.